The T cell receptor (beta chain) described here comes from a study of shared clonotypes between healthy human individuals. Study overall: Samples came from a couple of female and a few male donors aged 18 to 49. Overall study findings and caveats: In contrast to clonotypes shared by all four donors, non-shared clonotypes had lower generation probabilities.

Replicate sorted-subset PCRs were loaded with around 220 ng DNA, roughly 33,000 T cell genomes. The repertoire was sequenced with immunoSEQ multiplex PCR; TCRdb's copy has only in-frame clones and lacks some. The repertoire holds roughly 770,000 clones, with around 96% as singletons. Looked up from germline, CDR1 is SGDLS and CDR2 is YYNGEE. The CDR3 sequence is 14 residues long. V lost 3 bases, J lost 0 bases, and 10 bases lay in between. Cells designated naive CD8 were CD45RO-negative and were positively selected for CCR7, with terminally differentiated effector memory CD45RA+ cells excluded. Everyone who donated was a Caucasian adult who lived in Nashville, Tennessee. In regard to this clone: Antigen: not known. The sample carries other DNA sequences with the same CDR3.

Material: naive CD8+ T cells sorted from blood. This sequence originates from a man younger than 40 in good health. V gene TRBV9 combines with J gene TRBJ2-7, with D possibly called TRBD1 or TRBD2 (5 bases each). CDR3 residues: CASSEGGGSYEQYF. The CDR3 region has the DNA TGTGCCAGCAGCGAGGGTGGGGGCTCCTACGAGCAGTACTTC.